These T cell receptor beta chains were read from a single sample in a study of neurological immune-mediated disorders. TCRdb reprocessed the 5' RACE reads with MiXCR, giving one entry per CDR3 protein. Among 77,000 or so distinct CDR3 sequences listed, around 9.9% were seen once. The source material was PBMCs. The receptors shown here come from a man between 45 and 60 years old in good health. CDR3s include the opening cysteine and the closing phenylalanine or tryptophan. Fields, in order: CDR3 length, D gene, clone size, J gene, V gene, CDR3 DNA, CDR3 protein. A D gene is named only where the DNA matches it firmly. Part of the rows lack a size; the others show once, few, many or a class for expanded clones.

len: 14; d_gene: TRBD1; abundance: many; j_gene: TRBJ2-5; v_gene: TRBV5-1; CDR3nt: TGCGCCAGCAGCTTAGGGGGCCCTCAAGAGACCCAGTACTTC; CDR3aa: CASSLGGPQETQYF
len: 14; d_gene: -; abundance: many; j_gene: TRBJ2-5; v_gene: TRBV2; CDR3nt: TGTGCCAGCAGTCCGGGACCCCCCCGAGAGACCCAGTACTTC; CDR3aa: CASSPGPPRETQYF
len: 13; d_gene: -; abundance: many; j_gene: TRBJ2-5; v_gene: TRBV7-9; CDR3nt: TGTGCCAGCAGCTCGAGGGTGTTGGAGACCCAGTACTTC; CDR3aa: CASSSRVLETQYF
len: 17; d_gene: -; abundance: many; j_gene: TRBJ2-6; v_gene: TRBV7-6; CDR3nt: TGTGCCAGCAGCTTATATCAAGGAGGGAATGGGGCCAACGTCCTGACTTTC; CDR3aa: CASSLYQGGNGANVLTF
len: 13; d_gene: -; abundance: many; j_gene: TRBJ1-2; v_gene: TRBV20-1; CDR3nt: TGCAGTGCTAGCCAGGGGCCAGACTATGGCTACACCTTC; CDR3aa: CSASQGPDYGYTF
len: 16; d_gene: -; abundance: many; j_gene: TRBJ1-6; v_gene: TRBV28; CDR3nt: TGTGCCAGCAGTTTAGGTCCGACAGCGAATAATTCACCCCTCCACTTT; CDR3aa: CASSLGPTANNSPLHF
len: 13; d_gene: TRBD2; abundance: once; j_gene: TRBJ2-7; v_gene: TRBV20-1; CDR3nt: TGCAGTGCCGCGCCCGCTAGCGGTTACGAGCAGTACTTC; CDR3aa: CSAAPASGYEQYF
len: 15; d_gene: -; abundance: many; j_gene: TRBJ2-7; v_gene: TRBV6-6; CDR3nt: TGTGCCAGCAGTTACAATGGCCTCGGCCTCTACGAGCAGTACTTC; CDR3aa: CASSYNGLGLYEQYF
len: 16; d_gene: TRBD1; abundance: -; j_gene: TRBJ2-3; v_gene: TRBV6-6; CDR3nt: TGTGCCAGCACCCACCGGGACAGCCTTAGCACAGATACGCAGTATTTT; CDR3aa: CASTHRDSLSTDTQYF
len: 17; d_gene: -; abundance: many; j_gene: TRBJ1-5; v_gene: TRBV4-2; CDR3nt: TGTGCCAGCAGCCAAGGGGGGCCGGGCGGGGGCCGGCAGCCCCAGCATTTT; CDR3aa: CASSQGGPGGGRQPQHF
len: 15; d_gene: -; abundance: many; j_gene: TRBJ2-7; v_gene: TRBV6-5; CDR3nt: TGTGCCAGCCGAGGGGCTCGTCAGGTCATCTACGAGCAGTACTTC; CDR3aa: CASRGARQVIYEQYF
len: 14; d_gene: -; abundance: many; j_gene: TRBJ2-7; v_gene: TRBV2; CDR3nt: TGTGCCAGCAAGAAAGCCGGGACCCTCTACGAGCAGTACTTC; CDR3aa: CASKKAGTLYEQYF
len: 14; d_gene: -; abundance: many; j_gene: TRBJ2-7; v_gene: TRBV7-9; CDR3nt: TGTGCCAGCAGCTTCCCCCCACAGGTTTACGAGCAGTACTTC; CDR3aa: CASSFPPQVYEQYF
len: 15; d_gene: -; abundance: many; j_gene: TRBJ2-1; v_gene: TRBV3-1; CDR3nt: TGTGCCAGCAGCCACCAGACAAACTCCTACAATGAGCAGTTCTTC; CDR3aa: CASSHQTNSYNEQFF
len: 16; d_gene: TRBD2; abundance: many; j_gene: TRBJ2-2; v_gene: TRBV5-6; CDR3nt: TGTGCCAGCAGCGCGGGCCAGCGGGGGACCCCCGGGGAGCTGTTTTTT; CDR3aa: CASSAGQRGTPGELFF
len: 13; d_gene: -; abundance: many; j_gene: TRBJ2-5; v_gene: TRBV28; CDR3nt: TGTGCCAGCAGAGTTCTGACAGGCGAGACCCAGTACTTC; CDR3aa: CASRVLTGETQYF
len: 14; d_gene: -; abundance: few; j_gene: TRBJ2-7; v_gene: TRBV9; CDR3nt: TGTGCCAGCAGCCCAAGGACAGAGACCTACGAGCAGTACTTC; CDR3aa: CASSPRTETYEQYF
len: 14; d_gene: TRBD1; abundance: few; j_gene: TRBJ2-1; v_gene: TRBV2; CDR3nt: TGTGCCAGCACCAAACAGGGGGTCGGCAATGAGCAGTTCTTC; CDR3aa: CASTKQGVGNEQFF
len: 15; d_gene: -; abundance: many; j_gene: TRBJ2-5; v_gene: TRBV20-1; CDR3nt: TGCAGTGCTAGAGATCCCGGAGATAGGCCTAAGACCCAGTACTTC; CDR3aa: CSARDPGDRPKTQYF
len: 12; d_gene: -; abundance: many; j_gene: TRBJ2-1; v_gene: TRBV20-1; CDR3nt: TGCAGTGCTGCTGTAACGGGGGACGTGCAGTTCTTC; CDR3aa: CSAAVTGDVQFF